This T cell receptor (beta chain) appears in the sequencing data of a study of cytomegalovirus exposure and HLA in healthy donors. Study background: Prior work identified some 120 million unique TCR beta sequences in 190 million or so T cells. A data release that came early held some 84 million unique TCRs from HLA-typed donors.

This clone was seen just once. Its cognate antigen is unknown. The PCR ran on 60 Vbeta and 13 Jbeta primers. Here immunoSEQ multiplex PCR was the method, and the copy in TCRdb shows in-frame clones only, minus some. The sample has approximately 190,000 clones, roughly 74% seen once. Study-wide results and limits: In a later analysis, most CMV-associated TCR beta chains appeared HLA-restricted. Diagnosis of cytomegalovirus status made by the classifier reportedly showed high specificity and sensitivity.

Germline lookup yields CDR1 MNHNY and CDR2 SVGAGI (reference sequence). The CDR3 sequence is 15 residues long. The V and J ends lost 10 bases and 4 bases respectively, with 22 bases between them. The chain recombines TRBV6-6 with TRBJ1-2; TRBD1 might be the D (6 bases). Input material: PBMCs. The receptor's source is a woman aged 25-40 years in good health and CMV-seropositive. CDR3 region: CATGKGGGMVYGYTF. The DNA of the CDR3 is TGTGCCACCGGGAAAGGGGGGGGAATGGTCTATGGCTACACCTTC.